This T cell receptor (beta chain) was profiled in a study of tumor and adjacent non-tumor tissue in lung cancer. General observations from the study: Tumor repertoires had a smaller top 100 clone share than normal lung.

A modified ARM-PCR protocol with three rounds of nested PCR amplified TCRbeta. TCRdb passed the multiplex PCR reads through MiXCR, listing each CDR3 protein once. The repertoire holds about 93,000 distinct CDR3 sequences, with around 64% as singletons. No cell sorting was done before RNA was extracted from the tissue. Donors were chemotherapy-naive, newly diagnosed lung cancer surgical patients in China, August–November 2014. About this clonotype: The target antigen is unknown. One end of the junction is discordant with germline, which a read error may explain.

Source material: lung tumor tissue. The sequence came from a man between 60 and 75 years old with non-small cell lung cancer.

As DNA, the CDR3 is TGCGCCAACAGCAGGGGTACCCCAAACAATGAGCAGTTCTTC. Residues: CANSRGTPNNEQFF. The V and J genes are TRBV4-3 and TRBJ2-1; TRBD1 might be the D (6 bases). The CDR3 consists of 14 residues. Germline loops: CDR1 LGHNA, CDR2 YSLEER.